The entry below describes one TCR beta chain. The target antigen is unknown. This same CDR3 is encoded by further DNA sequences in the sample. This specimen comes from a study of cytomegalovirus exposure and HLA in healthy donors. Turning to the study itself: From HLA-typed donors, an early data release held roughly 89 million unique TCRs. Findings and limits, study-wide: The authors considered a cluster of highly shared sequence variants likely to be a sequencing artifact. Serostatus for CMV was the only available immune exposure information. V segments that were indistinguishable, TRBV6-2 and TRBV6-3 among them, were omitted from analysis.

Germline CDR1 and CDR2: MGHDK and SYGVNS. V dropped 7 bases and J dropped 1 base, with 6 bases sitting between them. The CDR3 extends over 12 amino acids. PCR used 60 Vbeta primers and 13 Jbeta primers. The data were produced by immunoSEQ multiplex PCR, yet TCRdb's version contains in-frame clones alone and is incomplete. Of 50,000 or so clones listed, around 68% were seen once; the top ten hold 6.3%. The V gene is TRBV25-1, the J gene TRBJ2-3; D is uncertain. The receptor was isolated from a man younger than 45 in good health and CMV-seronegative. The sample was PBMCs. CDR3 in DNA: TGTGCCAGCAACCGGGGCACAGATACGCAGTATTTT. Translated, it gives CASNRGTDTQYF.